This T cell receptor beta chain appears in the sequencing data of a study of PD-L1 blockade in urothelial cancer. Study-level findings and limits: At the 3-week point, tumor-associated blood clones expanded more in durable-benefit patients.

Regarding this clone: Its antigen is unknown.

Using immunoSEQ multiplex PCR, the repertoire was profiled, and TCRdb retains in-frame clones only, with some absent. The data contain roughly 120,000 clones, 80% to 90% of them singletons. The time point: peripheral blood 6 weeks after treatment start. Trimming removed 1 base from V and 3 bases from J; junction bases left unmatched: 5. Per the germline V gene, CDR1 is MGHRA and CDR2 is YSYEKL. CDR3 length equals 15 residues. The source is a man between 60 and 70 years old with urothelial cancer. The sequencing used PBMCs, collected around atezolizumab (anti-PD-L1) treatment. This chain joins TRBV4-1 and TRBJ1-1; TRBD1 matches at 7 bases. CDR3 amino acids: CASSQGTGVDTEAFF. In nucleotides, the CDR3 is TGCGCCAGCAGCCAAGGAACAGGGGTGGACACTGAAGCTTTCTTT.